This T cell receptor (beta chain) stems from a study of graft-versus-host responses after intestinal transplantation (dated by TCRdb to about 2021). Describing the broader study: Multivisceral, liver-intestinal, or isolated intestinal transplants were received by the recipients. Anti-thymocyte globulin induction was given to all recipients, followed by maintenance tacrolimus and steroids for around three years. After intestinal transplantation, graft-versus-host and host-versus-graft alloreactive T cell clones in the graft, circulation and bone marrow were tracked using bulk TCR-beta CDR3 sequencing. To identify alloreactive clones, pre-transplant mixed lymphocyte reaction products were sequenced and then compared with unstimulated pre-transplant donor and recipient T cells. A cohort of around 25 intestinal transplant recipients, including one retransplant, was enrolled, and a few patients lacking pretransplant specimens were excluded. A peak of at least 4% donor T cells among recipient peripheral blood mononuclear cells was the definition used for donor T cell macrochimerism. Samples from a few later patients were sequenced in-house on an Illumina MiSeq with MiXCR processing rather than by the commercial service.

The sample's time point label is to be understood as: cells obtained before transplantation from donor or recipient. CD3+CD4+ and CD3+CD8+ populations were FACS-sorted from unstimulated pre-transplant donor and recipient cells taken from spleen or lymph nodes. Results the study describes overall, beyond this receptor: GvH clones were detected in recipient bone marrow, and some appeared earlier in ileal mucosa or blood, consistent with an intestinal mucosal origin. High GvH to HvG T cell clonal ratios were observed in the allografts of patients with donor T cell macrochimerism. The relatively low number and heterogeneity of intestinal transplant patients limited the conclusions. Early after transplant, peak levels of circulating GvH clones were found to be associated with declines in HvG clones.

Library preparation was by the immunoSEQ multiplex PCR assay. For most patients, genomic DNA was isolated with the Qiagen DNeasy Blood and Tissue Kit and shipped frozen to Adaptive Biotechnologies for TCR sequencing. For most patients, genomic DNA was subjected to high-throughput TCR-beta CDR3 sequencing by Adaptive Biotechnologies. The authors' analysis ran thus. TCR sequencing data for around 19 patients were retrieved from Adaptive's ImmunoSEQ software; a few other patients were processed with MiXCR and VDJtools. To correct CD4 versus CD8 sorting errors, sequences present in both subsets at a frequency ratio below 5:1 were removed. CDR3 nucleotide sequences shared between donor and recipient were removed because the origin of such sequences could not be assigned. To count as alloreactive, a clone needed at least 2-fold expansion over unstimulated cells and a minimum CFSE-low frequency of 0.002% (template counts) or 0.001% (read counts). A clone was considered mappable if detected in the sequenced pre-transplant spleen, lymph node, or MLR CFSE-low populations of the donor or recipient. Cumulative frequency of alloreactive clones was calculated as a percentage of all sequences weighted by copy number. Imported from immuneACCESS, the table was reduced by TCRdb to in-frame sequences with V and J called. These copies leave out some clones; in studies compared against another copy, an unresolved V gene accounts for under half, and the cause of the remainder is not known. V and J calls and clone size are as listed in that table; D and trimming were resolved from the DNA. This sample has about 90,000 clones in its table, and over 85% of those were observed once. 1% to 1.4% of the sample lies in the top ten.

This clone was counted a single time. This clone's antigen is unknown. No much larger clone is present one base from it, and per-base qualities are unavailable. Clipping removes 0 bases from V and 7 bases from J, with 5 as the unmatched junction base count. The CDR1 and CDR2 encoded by the germline V gene (reference sequence) are MNHEY and SMNVEV. From cysteine to phenylalanine, the CDR3 is 15 amino acids long. The read is trimmed to its CDR3 DNA, 45 bases read in frame from base 1. Sequenced material: unstimulated CD8+ T cells sorted from spleen or lymph node cells, taken before transplant. The sequence came from a human donor who was the organ donor for an intestinal transplant. The chain couples TRBV27 to TRBJ2-1; TRBD2 lines up with 8 middle nucleotides. The CDR3 region has the sequence CASSLSSGSTNEQFF. The nucleotide sequence is TGTGCCAGCAGTTTATCCAGCGGGAGTACGAATGAGCAGTTCTTC.